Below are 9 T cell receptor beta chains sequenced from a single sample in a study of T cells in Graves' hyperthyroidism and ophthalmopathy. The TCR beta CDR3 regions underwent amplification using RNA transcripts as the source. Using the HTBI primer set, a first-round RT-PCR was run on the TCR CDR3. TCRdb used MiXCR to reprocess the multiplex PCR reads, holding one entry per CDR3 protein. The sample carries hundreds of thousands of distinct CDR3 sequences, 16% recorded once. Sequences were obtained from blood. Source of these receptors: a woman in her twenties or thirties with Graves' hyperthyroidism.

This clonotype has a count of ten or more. This CDR3 is CASSSPSGSYEQYF. The CDR3 nucleotides are TGCGCCAGCAGCTCACCTAGCGGGAGTTACGAGCAGTACTTC. The J gene is TRBJ2-7, the V gene TRBV5-1, with 10 bases matching TRBD2. V shed 3 bases and J 4 bases; nucleotides not matched to a gene: 4. This CDR3 is 14 amino acids long. CDR1 and CDR2 from the germline V gene are SGHRS and YFSETQ.

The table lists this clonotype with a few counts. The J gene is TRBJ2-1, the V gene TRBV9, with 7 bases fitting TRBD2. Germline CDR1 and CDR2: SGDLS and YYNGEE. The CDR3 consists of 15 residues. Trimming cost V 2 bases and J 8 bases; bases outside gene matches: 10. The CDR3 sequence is CASSVFPSGADEQFF. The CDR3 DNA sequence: TGTGCCAGCAGCGTTTTCCCGAGCGGGGCGGATGAGCAGTTCTTC.

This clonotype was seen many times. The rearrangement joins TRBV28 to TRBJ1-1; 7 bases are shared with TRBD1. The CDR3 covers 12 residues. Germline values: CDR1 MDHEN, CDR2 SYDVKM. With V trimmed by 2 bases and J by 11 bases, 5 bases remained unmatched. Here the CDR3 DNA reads TGTGCCAGCAGTTTAATGCAGGGGGGGGCTTTCTTT. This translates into CASSLMQGGAFF. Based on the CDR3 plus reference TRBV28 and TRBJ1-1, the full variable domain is DVKVTQSSRYLVKRTGEKVFLECVQDMDHENMFWYRQDPGLGLRLIYFSYDVKMKEKGDIPEGYSVSREKKERFSLILESASTNQTSMYLCASSLMQGGAFFGQGTRLTVV.

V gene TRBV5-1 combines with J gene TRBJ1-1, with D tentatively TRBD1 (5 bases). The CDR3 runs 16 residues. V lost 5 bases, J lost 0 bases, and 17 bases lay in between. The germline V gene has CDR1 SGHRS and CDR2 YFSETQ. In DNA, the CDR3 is TGCGCCAGCAGTATTCGGGCGGCGGACATGAACACTGAAGCTTTCTTT. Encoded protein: CASSIRAADMNTEAFF. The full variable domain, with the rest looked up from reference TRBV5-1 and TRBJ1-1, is KAGVTQTPRYLIKTRGQQVTLSCSPISGHRSVSWYQQTPGQGLQFLFEYFSETQRNKGNFPGRFSGRQFSNSRSEMNVSTLELGDSALYLCASSIRAADMNTEAFFGQGTRLTVV.

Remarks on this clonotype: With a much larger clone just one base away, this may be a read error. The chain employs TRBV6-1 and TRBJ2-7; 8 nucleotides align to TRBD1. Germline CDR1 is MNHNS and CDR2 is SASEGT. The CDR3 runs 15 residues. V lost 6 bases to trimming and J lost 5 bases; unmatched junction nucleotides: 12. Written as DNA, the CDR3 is TGTGCCAGCAGAGAAACAGGGGGGTTTGTCCACGAGCAGTACTTC. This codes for CASRETGGFVHEQYF.

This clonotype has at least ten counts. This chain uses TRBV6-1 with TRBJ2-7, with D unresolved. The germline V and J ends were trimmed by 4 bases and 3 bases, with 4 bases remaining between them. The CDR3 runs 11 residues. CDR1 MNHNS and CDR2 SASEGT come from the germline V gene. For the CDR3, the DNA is TGTGCCAGCAGTGCAAACTACGAGCAGTACTTC. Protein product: CASSANYEQYF.

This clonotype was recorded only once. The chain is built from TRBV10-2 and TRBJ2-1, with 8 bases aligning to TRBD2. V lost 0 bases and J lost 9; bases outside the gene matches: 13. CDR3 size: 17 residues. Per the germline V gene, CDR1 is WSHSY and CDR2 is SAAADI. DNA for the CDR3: TGCGCCAGCAGTGAGTCGGTTTCTAGCGGGCCCTTTTCTGAGCAGTTCTTC. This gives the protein CASSESVSSGPFSEQFF.

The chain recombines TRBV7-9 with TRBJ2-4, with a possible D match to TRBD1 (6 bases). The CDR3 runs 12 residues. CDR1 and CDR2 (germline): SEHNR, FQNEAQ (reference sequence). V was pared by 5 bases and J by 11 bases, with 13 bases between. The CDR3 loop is CASSHLDSFQYF. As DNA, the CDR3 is TGTGCCAGCAGCCACCTGGACAGTTTTCAGTACTTC. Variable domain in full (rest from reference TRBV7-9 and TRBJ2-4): DTGVSQNPRHKITKRGQNVTFRCDPISEHNRLYWYRQTLGQGPEFLTYFQNEAQLEKSRLLSDRFSAERPKGSFSTLEIQRTEQGDSAMYLCASSHLDSFQYFGAGTRLSVL.

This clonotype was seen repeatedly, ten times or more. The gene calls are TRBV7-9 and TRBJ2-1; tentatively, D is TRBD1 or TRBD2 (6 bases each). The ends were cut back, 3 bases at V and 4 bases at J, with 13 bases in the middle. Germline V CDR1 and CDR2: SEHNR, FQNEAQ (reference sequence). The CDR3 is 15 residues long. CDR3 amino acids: CASSFHGGGYNEQFF. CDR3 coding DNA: TGTGCCAGCAGCTTCCATGGAGGGGGGTACAATGAGCAGTTCTTC.